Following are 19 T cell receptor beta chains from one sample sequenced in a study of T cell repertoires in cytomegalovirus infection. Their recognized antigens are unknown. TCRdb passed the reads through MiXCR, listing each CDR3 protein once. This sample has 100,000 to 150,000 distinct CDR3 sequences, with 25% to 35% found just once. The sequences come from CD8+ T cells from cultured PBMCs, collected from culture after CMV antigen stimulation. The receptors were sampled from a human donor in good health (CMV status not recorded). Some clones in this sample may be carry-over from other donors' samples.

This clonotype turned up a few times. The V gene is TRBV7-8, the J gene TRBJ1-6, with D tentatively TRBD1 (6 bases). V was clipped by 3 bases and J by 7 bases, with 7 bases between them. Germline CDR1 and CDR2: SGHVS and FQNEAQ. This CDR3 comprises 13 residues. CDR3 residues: CASSFTGNSPLHF. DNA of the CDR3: TGTGCCAGCAGCTTCACAGGGAATTCACCCCTCCACTTT.

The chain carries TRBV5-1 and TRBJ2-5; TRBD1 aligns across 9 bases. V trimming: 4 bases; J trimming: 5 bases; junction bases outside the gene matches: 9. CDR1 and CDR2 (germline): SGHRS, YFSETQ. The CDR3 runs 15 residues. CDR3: CASSPDRGPGETQYF. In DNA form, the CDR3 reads TGCGCCAGCAGCCCGGACAGGGGACCTGGGGAGACCCAGTACTTC. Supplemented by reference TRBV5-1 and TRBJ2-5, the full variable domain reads KAGVTQTPRYLIKTRGQQVTLSCSPISGHRSVSWYQQTPGQGLQFLFEYFSETQRNKGNFPGRFSGRQFSNSRSEMNVSTLELGDSALYLCASSPDRGPGETQYFGPGTRLLVL.

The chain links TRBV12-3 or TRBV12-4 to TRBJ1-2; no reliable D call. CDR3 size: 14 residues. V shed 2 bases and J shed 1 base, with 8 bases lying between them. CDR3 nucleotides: TGTGCCAGCAGTTTAAGGCAGGTTAACTATGGCTACACCTTC. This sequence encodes CASSLRQVNYGYTF.

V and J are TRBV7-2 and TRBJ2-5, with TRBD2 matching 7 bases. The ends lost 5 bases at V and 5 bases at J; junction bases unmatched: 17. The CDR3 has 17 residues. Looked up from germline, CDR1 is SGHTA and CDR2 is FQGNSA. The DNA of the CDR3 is TGTGCCAGCAGCACCCCGGCCGGACTAGGCCTGAAGGAGACCCAGTACTTC. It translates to CASSTPAGLGLKETQYF.

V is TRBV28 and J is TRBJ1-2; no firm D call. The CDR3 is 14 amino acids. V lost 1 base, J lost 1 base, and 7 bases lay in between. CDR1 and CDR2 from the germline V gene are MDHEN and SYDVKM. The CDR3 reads CASSLLGSNYGYTF. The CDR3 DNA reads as TGTGCCAGCAGTTTATTGGGCAGTAACTATGGCTACACCTTC.

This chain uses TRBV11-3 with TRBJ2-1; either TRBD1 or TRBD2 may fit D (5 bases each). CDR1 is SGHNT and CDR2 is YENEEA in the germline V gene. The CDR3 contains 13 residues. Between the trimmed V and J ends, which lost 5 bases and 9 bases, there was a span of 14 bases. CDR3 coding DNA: TGTGCCAGCAGCCCGGGGCTAGTTGCTGAGCAGTTCTTC. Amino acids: CASSPGLVAEQFF.

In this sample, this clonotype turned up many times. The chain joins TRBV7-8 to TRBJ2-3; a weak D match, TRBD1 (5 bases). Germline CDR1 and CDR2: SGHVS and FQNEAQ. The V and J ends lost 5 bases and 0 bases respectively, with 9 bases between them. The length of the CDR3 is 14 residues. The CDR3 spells CASSSRDSTDTQYF. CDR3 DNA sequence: TGTGCCAGCAGCAGCAGGGATAGCACAGATACGCAGTATTTT.

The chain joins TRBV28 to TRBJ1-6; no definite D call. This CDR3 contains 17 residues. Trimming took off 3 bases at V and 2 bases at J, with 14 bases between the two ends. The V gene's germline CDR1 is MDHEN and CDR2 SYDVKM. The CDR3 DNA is TGTGCCAGCAGTTTTTGGGAACGGTTAGCCTATAATTCACCCCTCCACTTT. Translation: CASSFWERLAYNSPLHF.

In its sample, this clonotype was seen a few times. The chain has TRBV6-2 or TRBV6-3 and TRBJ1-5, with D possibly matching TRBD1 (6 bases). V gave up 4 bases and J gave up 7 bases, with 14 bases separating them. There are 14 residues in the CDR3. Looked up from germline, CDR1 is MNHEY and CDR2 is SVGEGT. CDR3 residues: CASSFTGGHQPQHF. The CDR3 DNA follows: TGTGCCAGCAGTTTTACTGGGGGGCACCAGCCCCAGCATTTT.

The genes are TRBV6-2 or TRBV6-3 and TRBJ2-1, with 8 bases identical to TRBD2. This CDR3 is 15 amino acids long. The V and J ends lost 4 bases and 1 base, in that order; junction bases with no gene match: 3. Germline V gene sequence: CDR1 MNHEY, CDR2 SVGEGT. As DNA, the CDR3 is TGTGCCAGCAGTTCAACTAGCGGATCCTACAATGAGCAGTTCTTC. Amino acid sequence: CASSSTSGSYNEQFF.

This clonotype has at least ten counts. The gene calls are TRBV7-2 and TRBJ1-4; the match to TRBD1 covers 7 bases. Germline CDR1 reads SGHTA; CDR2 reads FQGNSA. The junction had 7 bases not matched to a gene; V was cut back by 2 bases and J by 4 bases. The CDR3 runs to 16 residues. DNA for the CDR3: TGTGCCAGCAGCTTACGCCCGGGACAGAGTAATGAAAAACTGTTTTTT. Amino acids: CASSLRPGQSNEKLFF. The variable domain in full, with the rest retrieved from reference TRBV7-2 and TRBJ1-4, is GAGVSQSPSNKVTEKGKDVELRCDPISGHTALYWYRQSLGQGLEFLIYFQGNSAPDKSGLPSDRFSAERTGGSVSTLTIQRTQQEDSAVYLCASSLRPGQSNEKLFFGSGTQLSVL.

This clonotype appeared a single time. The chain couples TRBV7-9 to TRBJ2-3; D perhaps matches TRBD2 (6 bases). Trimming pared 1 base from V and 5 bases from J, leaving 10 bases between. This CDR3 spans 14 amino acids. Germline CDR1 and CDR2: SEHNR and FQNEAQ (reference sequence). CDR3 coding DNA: TGTGCCAGCAGCTTAGTGCGGGGTAGAGATACGCAGTATTTT. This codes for CASSLVRGRDTQYF.

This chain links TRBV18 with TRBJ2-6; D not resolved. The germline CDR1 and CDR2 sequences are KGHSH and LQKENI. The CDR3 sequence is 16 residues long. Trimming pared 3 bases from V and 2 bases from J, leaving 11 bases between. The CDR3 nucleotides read TGTGCCAGCTCACCCGCCGCTAGTGCTGGGGCCAACGTCCTGACTTTC. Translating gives CASSPAASAGANVLTF.

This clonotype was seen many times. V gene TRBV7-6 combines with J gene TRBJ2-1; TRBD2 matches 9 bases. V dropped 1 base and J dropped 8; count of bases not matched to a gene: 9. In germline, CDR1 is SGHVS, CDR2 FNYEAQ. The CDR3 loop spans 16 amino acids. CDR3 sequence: CASSLEASGVNDEQFF. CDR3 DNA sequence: TGTGCCAGCAGCTTAGAAGCTAGCGGGGTCAACGATGAGCAGTTCTTC.

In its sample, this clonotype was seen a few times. Here the CDR3 reads CASSLASGGQETQYF. CDR3 DNA sequence: TGTGCCAGCAGCTTAGCCAGCGGGGGCCAAGAGACCCAGTACTTC. V is TRBV7-9 and J is TRBJ2-5; TRBD2 agrees at 8 bases. The CDR3 is 15 residues long. Per the germline V gene, CDR1 is SEHNR and CDR2 is FQNEAQ (reference sequence). V lost 0 bases to trimming and J lost 1 base; unmatched junction nucleotides: 1.

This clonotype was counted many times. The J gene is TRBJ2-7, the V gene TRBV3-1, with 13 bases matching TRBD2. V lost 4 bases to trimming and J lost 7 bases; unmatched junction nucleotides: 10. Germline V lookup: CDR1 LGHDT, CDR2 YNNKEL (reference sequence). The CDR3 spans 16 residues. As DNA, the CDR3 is TGTGCCAGCAGCCCCTCTGGACTAGCGGGGGCCGGAGAGCAGTACTTC. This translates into CASSPSGLAGAGEQYF.

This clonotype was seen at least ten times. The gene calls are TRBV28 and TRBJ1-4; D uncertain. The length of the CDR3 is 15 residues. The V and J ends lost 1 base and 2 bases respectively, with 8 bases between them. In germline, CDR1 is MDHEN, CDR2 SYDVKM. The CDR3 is CASSLFEVTNEKLFF. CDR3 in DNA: TGTGCCAGCAGTTTATTTGAAGTTACTAATGAAAAACTGTTTTTT.

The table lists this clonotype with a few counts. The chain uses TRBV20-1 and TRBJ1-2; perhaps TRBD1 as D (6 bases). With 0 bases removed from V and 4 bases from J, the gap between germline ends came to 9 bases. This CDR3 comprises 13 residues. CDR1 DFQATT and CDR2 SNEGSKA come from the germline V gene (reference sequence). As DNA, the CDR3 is TGCAGTGCTAGAGATCAGGGGCTCTATGGCTACACCTTC. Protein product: CSARDQGLYGYTF.

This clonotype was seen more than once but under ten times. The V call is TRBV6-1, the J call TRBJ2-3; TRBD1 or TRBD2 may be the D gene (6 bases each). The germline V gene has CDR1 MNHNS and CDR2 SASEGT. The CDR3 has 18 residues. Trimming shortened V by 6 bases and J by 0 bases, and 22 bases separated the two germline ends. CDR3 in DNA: TGTGCCAGCAGGACCGGGGGCCTACTCCAACATAGCACAGATACGCAGTATTTT. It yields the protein CASRTGGLLQHSTDTQYF.